This T cell receptor (beta chain) was sequenced during a study of blood T cells in healthy people across ages. Findings and limits, study-wide: Higher diversity, along with more naive CD4+ cells, distinguished long-lived donors from aged donors.

Alongside a J-beta primer mix, a sample-barcoded 5' primer served in a second PCR lasting roughly 7 to 11 cycles. Every sample gave at least 2.5 million paired-end reads containing CDR3. One entry per CDR3 protein results from TCRdb running MiXCR on the 5' RACE reads. This sample has about 780,000 distinct CDR3 sequences, with roughly 24% found just once. Worth noting for this clonotype: Antigen unknown. One end of the junction varies from germline; a read error may be responsible.

Each donor supplied ten milliliters of peripheral blood. Germline V gene data show CDR1 as MNHNY and CDR2 as SVGAGI (reference sequence). CDR3 length equals 14 residues. Another study also made use of these data, one on T cells of mothers and their children. As reported in that work: Nine systemically healthy Caucasian donors: three mothers, six children.

Sequencing was performed on blood. The source is a boy aged 5-17 years in good health. The chain couples TRBV6-6 to TRBJ2-5, with TRBD1 as a possible D gene (5 bases). The CDR3 spells CASSYSPGQETQHF. CDR3 nucleotide sequence: TGTGCCAGCAGTTACTCGCCAGGGCAAGAGACCCAGCACTTC.